These T cell receptor beta chains were read from a single sample in a study of T-cell reconstitution after alpha-beta-depleted transplantation in children. TCRdb called the PCR reads again in MiXCR, with one record for every CDR3 protein. The sample comprises about 110,000 distinct CDR3 sequences, 5% to 8% of which are singletons, and roughly 25% rests with the top ten. This specimen was PBMCs, mostly from graft donor cells, taken 360 days after TCRalphabeta/CD19-depleted stem cell transplant. The receptors stem from a male patient under 10 years old who had a stem cell transplant for acute lymphoblastic leukemia, so the T cells may come from the graft donor. CDR3s include the opening cysteine and the closing phenylalanine or tryptophan. D genes are given only for firm matches. Clone size is not always given. Where it is, it says once, few, many or a class for expanded clones.

>TRBJ2-1|TRBV20-1|many|TRBD2
CSATLAALYNEQFF
TGCAGTGCTACACTAGCGGCCCTCTACAATGAGCAGTTCTTC
>TRBJ2-7|TRBV5-1|many|.
CASSWTGGDEQYF
TGCGCCAGCAGCTGGACAGGCGGGGACGAGCAGTACTTC
>TRBJ2-1|TRBV7-9|few|.
CASSITHEQFF
TGTGCCAGCAGTATTACTCATGAGCAGTTCTTC
>TRBJ2-1|TRBV10-3|many|.
CAISESWGDSLGDEQFF
TGTGCCATCAGTGAGTCTTGGGGAGACTCCCTAGGCGATGAGCAGTTCTTC
>TRBJ1-1|TRBV4-3|.|.
CASSQGGVMGRLGRNTEAFF
TGCGCCAGCAGCCAAGGGGGGGTCATGGGACGACTCGGTCGAAACACTGAAGCTTTCTTT
>TRBJ1-1|TRBV24-1|many|.
CATSSSWDGTEAFF
TGTGCCACCAGTTCGAGTTGGGACGGCACTGAAGCTTTCTTT
>TRBJ1-6|TRBV5-1|.|TRBD1
CASSPRDRVDSPLHF
TGCGCCAGCAGCCCGAGGGACAGGGTTGACTCACCCCTCCACTTT
>TRBJ2-7|TRBV6-2/TRBV6-3|few|.
CASKSLQGSMSYEQYF
TGTGCCAGCAAATCTCTACAGGGCAGTATGTCCTACGAGCAGTACTTC
>TRBJ1-1|TRBV6-2/TRBV6-3|many|TRBD1
CASSELRTGIPEAFF
TGTGCCAGCAGCGAGTTGAGGACAGGAATTCCTGAAGCTTTCTTT
>TRBJ1-1|TRBV4-3|large|TRBD1
CASSQDAGVTGWVNTEAFF
TGCGCCAGCAGCCAAGACGCGGGGGTGACAGGGTGGGTGAACACTGAAGCTTTCTTT
>TRBJ1-3|TRBV15|many|TRBD1
CATSRRGQGNTIYF
TGTGCCACCAGCAGGAGAGGACAGGGGAACACCATATATTTT
>TRBJ2-7|TRBV29-1|many|.
CSVMGGSSYEQYF
TGCAGCGTAATGGGGGGTTCCTCCTACGAGCAGTACTTC
>TRBJ2-1|TRBV29-1|many|.
CSVEGQEGFYNEQFF
TGCAGCGTTGAAGGACAGGAAGGGTTCTACAATGAGCAGTTCTTC
>TRBJ1-2|TRBV29-1|many|.
CSVGRAGGYTF
TGCAGCGTTGGGAGGGCTGGCGGCTACACCTTC
>TRBJ2-7|TRBV6-1|.|.
CASSDSGPSYEQYF
TGTGCCAGCAGTGACAGCGGGCCCTCCTACGAGCAGTACTTC
>TRBJ2-1|TRBV7-8|many|.
CASSGTSSYNEQFF
TGTGCCAGCAGCGGGACTTCCTCCTACAATGAGCAGTTCTTC
>TRBJ2-1|TRBV7-7|.|.
CASSLGLHINNEQFF
TGTGCTAGCAGCTTGGGACTCCACATAAACAATGAGCAGTTCTTC
>TRBJ2-2|TRBV9|.|.
CASSVNVVDTGELFF
TGTGCCAGCAGCGTAAACGTAGTGGATACCGGGGAGCTGTTTTTT
>TRBJ2-2|TRBV29-1|many|TRBD2
CSVETSEGTGELFF
TGCAGCGTTGAAACTAGCGAAGGGACCGGGGAGCTGTTTTTT
>TRBJ1-1|TRBV28|many|.
CAVYSQFEAFF
TGTGCCGTCTATTCGCAGTTTGAAGCTTTCTTT
>TRBJ2-7|TRBV4-3|many|TRBD1
CASSQDDRTGRDEQYF
TGCGCCAGCAGCCAAGATGATAGGACAGGGAGAGACGAGCAGTACTTC
>TRBJ2-7|TRBV13|.|TRBD1
CASSRRQGAPYEQYF
TGTGCCAGCAGCAGGCGACAGGGGGCGCCTTACGAGCAGTACTTC
>TRBJ2-2|TRBV10-3|many|TRBD1
CAIRKGTASNTGELFF
TGTGCCATCAGAAAGGGGACAGCTTCGAACACCGGGGAGCTGTTTTTT
>TRBJ2-2|TRBV9|.|.
CASSFPNRAISSGELFF
TGTGCCAGCAGCTTCCCGAACAGGGCGATTTCCTCCGGGGAGCTGTTTTTT
>TRBJ1-1|TRBV29-1|many|.
CSVGFRGRGVSTEAFF
TGCAGCGTTGGGTTCAGGGGCCGAGGCGTCAGCACTGAAGCTTTCTTT
>TRBJ1-2|TRBV29-1|few|.
CSVEGSPGPGADGYTF
TGCAGCGTTGAAGGTTCTCCCGGGCCAGGGGCGGATGGCTACACCTTC
>TRBJ1-5|TRBV28|many|TRBD1
CASSLHRGEQPQHF
TGTGCCAGCAGTCTTCACAGGGGGGAACAGCCCCAGCATTTT
>TRBJ1-2|TRBV18|many|TRBD1
CASSPRGPANYGYTF
TGTGCCAGCTCTCCCAGGGGGCCGGCCAACTATGGCTACACCTTC
>TRBJ1-1|TRBV7-9|many|.
CASSLEAFF
TGTGCCAGCTCCTTAGAAGCTTTCTTT